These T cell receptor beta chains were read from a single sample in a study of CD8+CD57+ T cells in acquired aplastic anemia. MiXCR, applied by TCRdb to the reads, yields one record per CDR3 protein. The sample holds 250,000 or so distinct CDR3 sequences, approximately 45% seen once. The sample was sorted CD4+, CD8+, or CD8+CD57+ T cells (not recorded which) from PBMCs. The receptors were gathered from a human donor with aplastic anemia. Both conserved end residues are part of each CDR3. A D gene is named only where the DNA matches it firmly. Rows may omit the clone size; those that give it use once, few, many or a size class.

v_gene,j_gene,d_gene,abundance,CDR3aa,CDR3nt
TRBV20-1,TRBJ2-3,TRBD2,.,CSARVGSGVSTDTQYF,TGCAGTGCTAGAGTGGGAAGCGGGGTTAGCACAGATACGCAGTATTTT
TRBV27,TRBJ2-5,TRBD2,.,CASREGGETQYF,TGTGCCAGCAGGGAGGGAGGGGAGACCCAGTACTTC
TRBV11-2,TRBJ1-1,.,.,CASSRKREPTPNTEAFF,TGTGCCAGCAGCCGGAAGCGAGAGCCGACCCCAAACACTGAAGCTTTCTTT
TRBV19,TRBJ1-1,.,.,CASSSDRSMNTEAFF,TGTGCCAGTAGCTCGGACCGTTCCATGAACACTGAAGCTTTCTTT
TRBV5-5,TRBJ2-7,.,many,CASSRTPTVYEQYF,TGTGCCAGCAGCAGGACACCGACCGTCTACGAGCAGTACTTC
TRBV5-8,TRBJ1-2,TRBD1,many,CASSQTRTGQSEGYTF,TGTGCCAGCAGCCAGACCCGGACAGGACAAAGTGAGGGCTACACCTTC
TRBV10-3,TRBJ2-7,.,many,CAISESRGTYEQYF,TGTGCCATCAGTGAGTCGCGGGGAACCTACGAGCAGTACTTC
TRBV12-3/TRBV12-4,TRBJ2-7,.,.,CASRGGPEQYF,TGTGCCAGCAGGGGGGGGCCCGAGCAGTACTTC
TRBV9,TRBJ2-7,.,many,CASSETGSYEQYF,TGTGCCAGCAGCGAGACCGGATCCTACGAGCAGTACTTC
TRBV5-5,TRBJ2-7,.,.,CASSVPLGGDEQYF,TGTGCCAGCAGCGTCCCGTTGGGTGGCGACGAGCAGTACTTC
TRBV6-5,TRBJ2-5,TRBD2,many,CASSTYNGRDETQYF,TGTGCCAGCAGTACGTATAACGGGAGGGATGAGACCCAGTACTTC
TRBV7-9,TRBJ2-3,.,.,CASSSTQQGGIDTQYF,TGTGCCAGCAGCTCAACCCAACAGGGCGGGATAGATACGCAGTATTTT
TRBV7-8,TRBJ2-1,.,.,CASSLADLRYNEQFF,TGTGCCAGCAGCTTAGCCGATCTTAGGTACAATGAGCAGTTCTTC
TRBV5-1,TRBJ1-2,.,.,CASSQDYGHTF,TGCGCCAGCAGCCAGGACTATGGCCACACCTTC
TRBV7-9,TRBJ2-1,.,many,CASRPDSNEQFF,TGTGCCAGCAGACCGGACAGCAATGAGCAGTTCTTC
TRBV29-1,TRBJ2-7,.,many,CSVVDEVLYEQYF,TGCAGCGTTGTGGATGAAGTTCTCTACGAGCAGTACTTC
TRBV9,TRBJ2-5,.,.,CASSVAPLQETQYF,TGTGCCAGCAGCGTAGCTCCATTACAAGAGACCCAGTACTTC
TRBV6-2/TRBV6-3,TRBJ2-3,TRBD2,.,CAIGGEDTQYF,TGTGCCATCGGGGGGGAGGATACGCAGTATTTT
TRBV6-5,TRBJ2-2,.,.,CASRDVENTGELFF,TGTGCCAGCAGAGACGTGGAGAACACTGGGGAGCTGTTTTTT
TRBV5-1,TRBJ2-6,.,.,CASSLGQPGANVLTF,TGCGCCAGCAGCTTGGGACAGCCTGGGGCCAACGTCCTGACTTTC
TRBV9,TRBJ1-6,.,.,CASSVEGGGLSPLHF,TGTGCCAGCAGCGTAGAAGGCGGGGGTTTATCACCCCTCCACTTT
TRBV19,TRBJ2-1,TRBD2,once,CASSMESGVGREQFF,TGTGCCAGTAGTATGGAGAGCGGGGTAGGGCGGGAGCAGTTCTTC
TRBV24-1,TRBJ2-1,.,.,CATSDPKIGRHGNEQFF,TGTGCCACCAGTGATCCGAAAATTGGGCGACATGGTAATGAGCAGTTCTTC
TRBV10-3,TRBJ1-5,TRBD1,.,CAISTGGASVQHF,TGTGCCATCAGCACAGGGGGCGCATCGGTCCAGCATTTT
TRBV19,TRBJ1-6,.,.,CASSNRLNSPLHF,TGTGCCAGTAGTAACAGGTTAAATTCACCCCTCCACTTT
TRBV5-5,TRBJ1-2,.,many,CASSLCTDCYGYTF,TGTGCCAGCAGCTTATGTACTGACTGCTATGGCTACACCTTC
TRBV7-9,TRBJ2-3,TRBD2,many,CASSYKLSGGNDTQYF,TGTGCCAGCAGCTACAAACTGAGCGGGGGAAACGATACGCAGTATTTT
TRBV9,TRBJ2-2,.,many,CASSVWTGELFF,TGTGCCAGCAGCGTTTGGACCGGGGAGCTGTTTTTT
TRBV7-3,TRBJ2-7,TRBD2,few,CASSSGGVAGGYEQYF,TGTGCCAGCAGCTCCGGGGGTGTAGCGGGAGGCTACGAGCAGTACTTC
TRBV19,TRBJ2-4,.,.,CASKEGKGNIQYF,TGTGCCAGTAAGGAGGGTAAGGGAAACATTCAGTACTTC
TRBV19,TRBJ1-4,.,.,CASTHDRLNEKLFF,TGTGCCAGTACTCACGACAGGTTAAATGAAAAACTGTTTTTT
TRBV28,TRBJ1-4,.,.,CAGRRGVSGKLFF,TGTGCCGGCAGGAGGGGGGTAAGCGGAAAACTGTTTTTT
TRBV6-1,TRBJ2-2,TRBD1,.,CASSYVRGRLSILNTGELFF,TGTGCCAGCAGTTACGTCAGGGGGCGACTTAGCATCCTGAACACCGGGGAGCTGTTTTTT
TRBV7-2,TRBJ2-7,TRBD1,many,CASSYIRQGPYEQYF,TGTGCCAGCAGCTACATTCGACAGGGCCCCTACGAGCAGTACTTC
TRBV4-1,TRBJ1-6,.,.,CASSQDGAANSPLHF,TGCGCCAGCAGCCAAGATGGGGCAGCGAATTCACCCCTCCACTTT
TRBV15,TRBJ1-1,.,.,CATSRETSMNTEAFF,TGTGCCACCAGCAGAGAAACGTCAATGAACACTGAAGCTTTCTTT
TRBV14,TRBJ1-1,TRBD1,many,CASSQDFAGGADTEAFF,TGTGCCAGCAGCCAAGATTTCGCAGGGGGCGCCGACACTGAAGCTTTCTTT
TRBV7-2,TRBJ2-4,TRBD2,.,CASSWTSGGANIQYF,TGTGCCAGCAGCTGGACTAGCGGGGGGGCAAACATTCAGTACTTC
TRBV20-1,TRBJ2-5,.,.,CSASGSRRNQPQYF,TGCAGTGCTAGTGGGTCGCGTCGCAATCAGCCCCAGTACTTC
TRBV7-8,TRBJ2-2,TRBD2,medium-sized,CASSLAQRGNTGELFF,TGTGCCAGCAGCTTAGCCCAGCGGGGGAACACCGGGGAGCTGTTTTTT
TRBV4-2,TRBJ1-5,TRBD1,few,CAGSQDDDRGWVQPQHF,TGTGCCGGCAGCCAAGATGACGACAGGGGTTGGGTTCAGCCCCAGCATTTT
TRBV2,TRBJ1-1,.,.,CASSDGQTNTEAFF,TGTGCCAGCAGTGATGGGCAGACCAACACTGAAGCTTTCTTT
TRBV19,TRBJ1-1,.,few,CASRMVEGTEAFF,TGTGCCAGTAGGATGGTGGAGGGGACTGAAGCTTTCTTT
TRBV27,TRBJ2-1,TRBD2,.,CASKAGDRYNEQFF,TGTGCCAGCAAAGCGGGAGATAGGTACAATGAGCAGTTCTTC
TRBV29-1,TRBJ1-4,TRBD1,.,CSVARDRDEKLFF,TGCAGCGTAGCCCGGGACAGGGACGAAAAACTGTTTTTT
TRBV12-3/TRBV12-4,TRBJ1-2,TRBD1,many,CASSVGQSPGYTF,TGTGCCAGCAGTGTGGGACAGTCGCCTGGCTACACCTTC
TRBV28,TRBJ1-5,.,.,CASSSLIDSNQPQHF,TGTGCCAGCAGTTCCTTAATTGATAGCAATCAGCCCCAGCATTTT
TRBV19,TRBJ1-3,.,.,CASSGTAWNTIYF,TGTGCCAGTAGTGGGACGGCATGGAACACCATATATTTT
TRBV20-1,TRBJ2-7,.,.,CSARGRGGTYEQYF,TGCAGTGCTAGAGGCCGTGGAGGGACCTACGAGCAGTACTTC
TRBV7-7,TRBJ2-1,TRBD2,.,CAVVAGADYNEQFF,TGTGCTGTTGTAGCGGGGGCCGACTACAATGAGCAGTTCTTC